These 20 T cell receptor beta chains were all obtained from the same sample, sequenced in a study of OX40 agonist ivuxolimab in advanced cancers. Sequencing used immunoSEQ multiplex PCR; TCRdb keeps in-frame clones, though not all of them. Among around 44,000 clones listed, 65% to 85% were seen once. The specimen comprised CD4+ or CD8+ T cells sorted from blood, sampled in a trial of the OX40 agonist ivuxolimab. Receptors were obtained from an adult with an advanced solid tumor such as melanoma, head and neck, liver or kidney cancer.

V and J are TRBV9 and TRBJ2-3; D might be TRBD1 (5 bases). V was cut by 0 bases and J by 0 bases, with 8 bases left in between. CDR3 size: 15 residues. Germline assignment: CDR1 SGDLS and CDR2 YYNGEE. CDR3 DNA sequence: TGTGCCAGCAGCGTAGGAGCAGGGAGCACAGATACGCAGTATTTT. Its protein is CASSVGAGSTDTQYF.

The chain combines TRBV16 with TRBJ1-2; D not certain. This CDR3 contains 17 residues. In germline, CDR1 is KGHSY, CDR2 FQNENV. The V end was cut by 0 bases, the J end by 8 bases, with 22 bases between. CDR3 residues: CASSQSGGKGSGEGYTF. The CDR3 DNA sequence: TGTGCCAGCAGCCAATCTGGTGGAAAGGGTTCGGGTGAAGGCTACACCTTC.

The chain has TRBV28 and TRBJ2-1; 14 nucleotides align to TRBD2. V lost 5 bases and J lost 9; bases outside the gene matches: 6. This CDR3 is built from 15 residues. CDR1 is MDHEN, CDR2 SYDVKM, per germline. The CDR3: CASSQTSGRVGEQFF. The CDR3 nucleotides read TGTGCCAGCAGTCAGACTAGCGGGAGGGTCGGTGAGCAGTTCTTC.

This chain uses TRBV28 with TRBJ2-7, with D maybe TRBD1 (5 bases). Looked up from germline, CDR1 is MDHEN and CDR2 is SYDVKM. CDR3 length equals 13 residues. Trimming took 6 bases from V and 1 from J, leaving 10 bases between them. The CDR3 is CASRSGQSYEQYF. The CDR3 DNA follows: TGTGCCAGCAGATCTGGACAATCCTACGAGCAGTACTTC.

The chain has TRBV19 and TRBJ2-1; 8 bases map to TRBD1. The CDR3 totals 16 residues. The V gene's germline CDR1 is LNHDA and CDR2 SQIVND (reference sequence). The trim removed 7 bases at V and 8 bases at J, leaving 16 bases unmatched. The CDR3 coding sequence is TGTGCCAGTACTAAGACAGGGGTCTGGATCGGGGATGAGCAGTTCTTC. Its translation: CASTKTGVWIGDEQFF.

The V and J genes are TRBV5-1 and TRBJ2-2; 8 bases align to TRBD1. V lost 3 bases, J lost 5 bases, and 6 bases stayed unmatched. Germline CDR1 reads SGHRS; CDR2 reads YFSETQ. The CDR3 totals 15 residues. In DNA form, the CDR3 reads TGCGCCAGCAGCTACCGACAGGGGTGGACCGGGGAGCTGTTTTTT. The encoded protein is CASSYRQGWTGELFF. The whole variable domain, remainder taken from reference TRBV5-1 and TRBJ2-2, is KAGVTQTPRYLIKTRGQQVTLSCSPISGHRSVSWYQQTPGQGLQFLFEYFSETQRNKGNFPGRFSGRQFSNSRSEMNVSTLELGDSALYLCASSYRQGWTGELFFGEGSRLTVL.

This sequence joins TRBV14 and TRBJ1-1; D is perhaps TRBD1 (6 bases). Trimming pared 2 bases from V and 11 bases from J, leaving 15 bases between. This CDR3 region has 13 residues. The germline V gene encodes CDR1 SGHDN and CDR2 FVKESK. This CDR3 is CASSQKGEVEAFF. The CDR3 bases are TGTGCCAGCAGCCAAAAGGGGGAGGTCGAGGCTTTCTTT. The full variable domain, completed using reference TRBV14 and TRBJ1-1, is EAGVTQFPSHSVIEKGQTVTLRCDPISGHDNLYWYRRVMGKEIKFLLHFVKESKQDESGMPNNRFLAERTGGTYSTLKVQPAELEDSGVYFCASSQKGEVEAFFGQGTRLTVV.

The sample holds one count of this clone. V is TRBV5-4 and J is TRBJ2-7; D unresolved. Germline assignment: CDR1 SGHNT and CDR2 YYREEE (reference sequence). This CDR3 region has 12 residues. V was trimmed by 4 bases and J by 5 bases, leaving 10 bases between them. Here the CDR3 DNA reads TGTGCCAGCAGCCCCCCGAGGCACGAGCAGTACTTC. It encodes CASSPPRHEQYF.

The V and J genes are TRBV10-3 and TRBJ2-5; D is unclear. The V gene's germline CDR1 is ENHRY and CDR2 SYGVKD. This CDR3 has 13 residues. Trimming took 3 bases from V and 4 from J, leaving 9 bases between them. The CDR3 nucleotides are TGTGCCATCAGTGAAGGCGACGGAGAGACCCAGTACTTC. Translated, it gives CAISEGDGETQYF.

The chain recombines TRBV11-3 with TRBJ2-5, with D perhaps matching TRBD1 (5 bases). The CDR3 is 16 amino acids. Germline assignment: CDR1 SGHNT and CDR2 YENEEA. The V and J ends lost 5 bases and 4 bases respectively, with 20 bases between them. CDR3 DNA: TGTGCCAGCAGCCCTTCTCAAGGGCAGGGTACAGAGACCCAGTACTTC. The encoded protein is CASSPSQGQGTETQYF.

Written as DNA, the CDR3 is TGTGCCAGCAGCTTATTGGGGGTGAACACTGAAGCTTTCTTT. This translates into CASSLLGVNTEAFF. The genes are TRBV11-2 and TRBJ1-1, with D perhaps matching TRBD1 (5 bases). Trimming took off 2 bases at V and 0 bases at J, with 7 bases between the two ends. The CDR3 length is 14 residues. Looked up from germline, CDR1 is SGHAT and CDR2 is FQNNGV.

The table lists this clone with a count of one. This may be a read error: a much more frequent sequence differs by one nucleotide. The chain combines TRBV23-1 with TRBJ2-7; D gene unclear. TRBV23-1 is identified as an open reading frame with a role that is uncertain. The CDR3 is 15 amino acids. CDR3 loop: CASSQGGPDSYAQYF. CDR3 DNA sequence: TGCGCCAGCAGTCAAGGTGGCCCCGACTCCTACGCGCAGTACTTC.

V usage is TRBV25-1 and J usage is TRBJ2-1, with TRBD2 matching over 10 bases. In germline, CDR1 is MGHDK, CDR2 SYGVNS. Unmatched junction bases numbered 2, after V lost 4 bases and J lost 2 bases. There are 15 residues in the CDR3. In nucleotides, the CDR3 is TGTGCCAGCAGTGTGACTAGCGGGCCCTACAATGAGCAGTTCTTC. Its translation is CASSVTSGPYNEQFF.

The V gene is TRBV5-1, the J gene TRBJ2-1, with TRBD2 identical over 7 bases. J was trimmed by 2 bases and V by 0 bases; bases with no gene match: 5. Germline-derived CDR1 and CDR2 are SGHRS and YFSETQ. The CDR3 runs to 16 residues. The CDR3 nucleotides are TGCGCCAGCAGCTTGGGTAGCGGGCAAACCTACAATGAGCAGTTCTTC. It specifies CASSLGSGQTYNEQFF.

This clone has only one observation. The CDR3 spells CASSLFYEQYF. In DNA, the CDR3 is TGTGCCAGCAGCCTTTTCTACGAGCAGTACTTC. The rearrangement joins TRBV28 to TRBJ2-7; no clear D gene. Between the trimmed V and J ends, which lost 6 bases and 3 bases, there was a span of 6 bases. Germline assignment: CDR1 MDHEN and CDR2 SYDVKM. This CDR3 is 11 amino acids long.

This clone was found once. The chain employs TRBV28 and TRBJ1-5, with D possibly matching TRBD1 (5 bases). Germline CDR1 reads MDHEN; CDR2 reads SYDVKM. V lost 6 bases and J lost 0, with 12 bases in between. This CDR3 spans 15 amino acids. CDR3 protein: CASRRGRNSNQPQHF. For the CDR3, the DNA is TGTGCCAGCAGAAGGGGACGGAATAGCAATCAGCCCCAGCATTTT.

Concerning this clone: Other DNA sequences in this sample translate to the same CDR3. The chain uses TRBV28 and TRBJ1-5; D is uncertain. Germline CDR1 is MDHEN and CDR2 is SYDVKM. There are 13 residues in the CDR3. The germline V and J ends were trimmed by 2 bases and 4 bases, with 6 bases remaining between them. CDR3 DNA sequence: TGTGCCAGCAGTTTAGTAAGTAATCAGCCCCAGCATTTT. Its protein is CASSLVSNQPQHF.

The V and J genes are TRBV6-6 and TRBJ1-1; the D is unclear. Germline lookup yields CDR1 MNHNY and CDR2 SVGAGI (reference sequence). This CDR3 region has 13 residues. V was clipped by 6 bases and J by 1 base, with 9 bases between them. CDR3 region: CASSRLANTEAFF. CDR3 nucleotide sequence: TGTGCCAGCAGCCGGCTGGCGAACACTGAAGCTTTCTTT.

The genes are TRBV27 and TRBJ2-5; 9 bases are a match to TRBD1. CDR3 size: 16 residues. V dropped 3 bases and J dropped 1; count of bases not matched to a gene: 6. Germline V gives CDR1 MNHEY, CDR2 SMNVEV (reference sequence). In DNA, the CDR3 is TGTGCCAGCAGTTTCACAGGGGGCGGGAGCCAAGAGACCCAGTACTTC. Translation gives CASSFTGGGSQETQYF.

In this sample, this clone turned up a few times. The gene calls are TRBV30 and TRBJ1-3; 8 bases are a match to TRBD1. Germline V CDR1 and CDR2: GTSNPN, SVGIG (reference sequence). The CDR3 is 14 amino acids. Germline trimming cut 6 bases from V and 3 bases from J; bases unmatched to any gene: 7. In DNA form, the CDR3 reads TGTGCCTGTTGGTCAGGGGGCGGTGGAAACACCATATATTTT. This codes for CACWSGGGGNTIYF. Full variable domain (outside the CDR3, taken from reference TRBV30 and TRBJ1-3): SQTIHQWPATLVQPVGSPLSLECTVEGTSNPNLYWYRQAAGRGLQLLFYSVGIGQISSEVPQNLSASRPQDRQFILSSKKLLLSDSGFYLCACWSGGGGNTIYFGEGSWLTVV.